These 5 T cell receptor beta chains came from one sample sequenced in a study of shared clonotypes between healthy human individuals. This table comes from immunoSEQ multiplex PCR, and its TCRdb copy is limited to in-frame clones, with some not included. The sample contains over a million clones, approximately 98.5% of which appear only once. Sequencing was performed on naive CD4+ T cells sorted from blood. The subset is: CD45RA+ positively selected. The receptor set was obtained from a man between 25 and 39 years old in good health.

About this clone: Other nucleotide sequences from this sample produce the same CDR3. The rearrangement joins TRBV9 to TRBJ2-1; D is undetermined. The CDR3 totals 13 residues. CDR1 SGDLS and CDR2 YYNGEE come from the germline V gene. V gave up 0 bases and J gave up 6 bases, with 7 bases separating them. Here the CDR3 reads CASSVELLNEQFF. In DNA form, the CDR3 reads TGTGCCAGCAGCGTAGAACTACTCAATGAGCAGTTCTTC.

This chain connects TRBV14 to TRBJ2-2; D uncertain. CDR3 length: 13 residues. Germline-derived CDR1 and CDR2 are SGHDN and FVKESK. Between the trimmed V and J ends, which lost 7 bases and 4 bases, there was a span of 10 bases. The CDR3 loop is CASMGFVTGELFF. The CDR3 bases are TGTGCCAGCATGGGTTTCGTCACCGGGGAGCTGTTTTTT.

With respect to this clone: This CDR3 is also generated by other DNA sequences in the sample. V gene TRBV11-2 combines with J gene TRBJ2-1; D is ambiguous. V lost 0 bases and J 3 bases, leaving 3 bases between the germline ends. There are 13 residues in the CDR3. Germline-derived CDR1 and CDR2 are SGHAT and FQNNGV. The CDR3 sequence is CASSLDYYNEQFF. The CDR3 DNA reads as TGTGCCAGCAGCTTAGATTACTACAATGAGCAGTTCTTC. Full variable domain (missing parts from reference TRBV11-2 and TRBJ2-1): EAGVAQSPRYKIIEKRQSVAFWCNPISGHATLYWYQQILGQGPKLLIQFQNNGVVDDSQLPKDRFSAERLKGVDSTLKIQPAKLEDSAVYLCASSLDYYNEQFFGPGTRLTVL.

This rearrangement joins TRBV15 to TRBJ1-2, with 9 bases that match TRBD1. This CDR3 has 15 residues. V lost 3 bases, J lost 4 bases, and 6 bases stayed unmatched. Germline CDR1 LNHNV, CDR2 YYDKDF (reference sequence). Here the CDR3 reads CATSSRDRDTYGYTF. The CDR3 coding sequence is TGTGCCACCAGCAGCAGGGACAGGGACACCTATGGCTACACCTTC.

The CDR3 sequence: CASSEAPGLLNQPQHF. The DNA for the CDR3 is TGTGCCAGCAGTGAAGCGCCGGGACTGCTCAATCAGCCCCAGCATTTT. The chain uses TRBV6-1 and TRBJ1-5, with D perhaps TRBD1 (5 bases). Deletions cut 0 bases from V and 3 bases from J, with 12 bases between. CDR1 and CDR2 from the germline V gene are MNHNS and SASEGT. CDR3 length: 16 residues.